The clone carrying this T cell receptor beta chain has just one count. No antigen is known for it. This sample was taken from a study of cytomegalovirus exposure and HLA in healthy donors. Overall study results and limits: Earlier analysis found most TCR beta V segments productive about 90% or about 30% of the time. Rarity characterized most TCR sequences, yet some public TCRs appeared in many donors. TCR beta V- and J-gene trimming was later associated with a missense DCLRE1C variant. The authors enumerated 150 to 200 TCR beta chains as linked to cytomegalovirus.

Both 60 Vbeta primers and 13 Jbeta primers went into the PCR. Produced via immunoSEQ multiplex PCR; TCRdb's table is partial and in-frame only. The sample contains some 130,000 clones, about 73% of which appear only once. Germline CDR1 reads MNHNS; CDR2 reads SASEGT. The CDR3 length is 16 residues. Trimming removed 2 bases from V and 8 bases from J; junction bases left unmatched: 11. The receptor was isolated from a woman aged 45 to 65 in good health and CMV-seropositive. The sequencing sample was made of PBMCs. J is TRBJ1-3 and V is TRBV6-1; 8 bases are a match to TRBD1. The CDR3 region is CASSEWSRGLVDTIYF. The CDR3 DNA sequence: TGTGCCAGCAGTGAATGGAGCAGGGGGCTTGTGGACACCATATATTTT.